The rows below give T cell receptor beta chains drawn from one sample of a study of T-cell memory formation after mild COVID-19. TCRdb used MiXCR to reprocess the 5' RACE reads, holding one entry per CDR3 protein. The repertoire has 200,000 to 300,000 distinct CDR3 sequences, roughly 17% of them found once; the top ten carry roughly a fifth. Sequenced sample: PBMCs or a T cell subset sorted from them (not recorded which). These receptors were taken from a man younger than 30 who had mild COVID-19 (a few samples of this study predate the infection). Cell type and time point are not known. CDR3s include the opening cysteine and the closing phenylalanine or tryptophan. The D gene is left open where the match is weak.

CASSIVGPYGYTF,NA,TRBJ1-2,TRBV25-1
CASRIGKVNEQFF,NA,TRBJ2-1,TRBV28
CASSQNWASGGEQFF,TRBD2,TRBJ2-1,TRBV4-3
CASSRSGSDTQYF,NA,TRBJ2-3,TRBV7-2
CASSKELGDLNTPVQHF,NA,TRBJ1-5,TRBV21-1
CASSLSPTATGYTF,NA,TRBJ1-2,TRBV7-2
CASSHRGTGGTGELFF,TRBD1,TRBJ2-2,TRBV3-1
CASMSGITAGFQHF,NA,TRBJ1-5,TRBV2
CSASGVGAKNIQYF,TRBD2,TRBJ2-4,TRBV29-1
CASSLKTGVTGELFF,TRBD1,TRBJ2-2,TRBV7-7
CASSQGLTREQYF,NA,TRBJ2-7,TRBV3-1
CASSPGNNEKLFF,NA,TRBJ1-4,TRBV18
CASGNGAGDNDQETQYF,NA,TRBJ2-5,TRBV6-1
CASSLMEKYSGRQETQYF,NA,TRBJ2-5,TRBV7-2
CAISPGQGLFQPQHF,TRBD1,TRBJ1-5,TRBV10-3
CASSQGWGGLGAFF,NA,TRBJ1-1,TRBV4-1
CASSTGLGNSFF,NA,TRBJ1-1,TRBV12-3/TRBV12-4
CSASGGPSSYNEQFF,NA,TRBJ2-1,TRBV20-1
CASRRSSEAFF,NA,TRBJ1-1,TRBV7-2
CATRLAGDNEQFF,TRBD2,TRBJ2-1,TRBV10-3
CASRLAGLSYEQYF,TRBD2,TRBJ2-7,TRBV6-2/TRBV6-3
CASSQGADGYTF,TRBD1,TRBJ1-2,TRBV9
CASSSVLADEQFF,NA,TRBJ2-1,TRBV7-9
CASTRDREEQFF,TRBD1,TRBJ2-1,TRBV12-3/TRBV12-4
CASSFNRWAAVANTEAFF,NA,TRBJ1-1,TRBV7-2
CASSVTSGGGKETQYF,TRBD2,TRBJ2-5,TRBV9
CASSLAGRSQETQYF,NA,TRBJ2-5,TRBV7-6
CSARERVSGANVLTF,NA,TRBJ2-6,TRBV20-1
CASSLRSQARGTEAFF,NA,TRBJ1-1,TRBV5-8
CASSNRQGNTEAFF,NA,TRBJ1-1,TRBV7-3
CASGLGYGEQFF,NA,TRBJ2-1,TRBV11-2
CASSRGRIGETQYF,NA,TRBJ2-5,TRBV4-1
CASSLEPPGELFF,NA,TRBJ2-2,TRBV7-9
CASSQDLARELFF,NA,TRBJ2-2,TRBV14
CASSPPGGRIQYF,TRBD2,TRBJ2-4,TRBV5-1
CASSPSWGETQYF,NA,TRBJ2-5,TRBV7-9
CASSESTTYSNQPQHF,NA,TRBJ1-5,TRBV3-1
CASRYTYQETQYF,NA,TRBJ2-5,TRBV5-1
CASSWSYEQYF,NA,TRBJ2-7,TRBV7-9
CASSQAGIRGGELFF,NA,TRBJ2-2,TRBV4-1
CASSVTRSYNEQFF,NA,TRBJ2-1,TRBV10-2
CASSQEVGVKPQHF,NA,TRBJ1-5,TRBV3-1
CASSQGVVGRGNTGELFF,NA,TRBJ2-2,TRBV4-1
CASRTWGERDGYTF,NA,TRBJ1-2,TRBV6-2/TRBV6-3
CATSRLAGGREQYF,TRBD2,TRBJ2-7,TRBV15
CASRVAGFYNEQFF,TRBD2,TRBJ2-1,TRBV7-2
CASSLDAYEQYF,NA,TRBJ2-7,TRBV5-1
CASSVGGTLGETQYF,NA,TRBJ2-5,TRBV9
CASSLVGAGGTGELFF,TRBD2,TRBJ2-2,TRBV7-3
CASSEKRGGVHEQYF,TRBD2,TRBJ2-7,TRBV4-2
CASSARDGNTEAFF,NA,TRBJ1-1,TRBV5-1
CASLSGGGYNEQFF,TRBD2,TRBJ2-1,TRBV7-2
CATSRAAQPQHF,NA,TRBJ1-5,TRBV15
CSARGLAGGTDTQYF,TRBD2,TRBJ2-3,TRBV20-1
CASSRGGASDTQYF,NA,TRBJ2-3,TRBV11-1
CASSSERGFYEQYF,TRBD2,TRBJ2-7,TRBV5-1
CASSSTGAYEQYF,TRBD1,TRBJ2-7,TRBV5-1